The source of this TCR beta chain is a study of blood T cell repertoires in COVID-19. Study summary: PBMCs, B-cell-depleted T cells, or T cells provided the cDNA or gDNA that made up the material.

The authors' processing: Using reference gene primer amplification, nucleated cell counts were estimated. Libraries were prepared by immunoSEQ multiplex PCR; TCRdb keeps only in-frame clonotypes and omits some of them. V and J calls and clone size are copied from that table; D and trimming were computed from the DNA. Among nearly 350,000 clones, about 90% were seen once, and the ten largest hold more than 0.8%. Those who participated ranged in age from about 18 to 89 years and resided in 24 US areas. Which cohort a participant joined came from the clinical history participants gave. The germline V and J ends were trimmed by 5 bases and 1 base, with 11 bases remaining between them. The CDR3 is 14 amino acids. From germline, CDR1 is MDHEN and CDR2 SYDVKM.

Sequenced input: PBMCs or T cells enriched from blood (not recorded which). This rearrangement joins TRBV28 to TRBJ1-1, with D uncertain. The receptor was isolated from a woman in her twenties or thirties who had recovered from COVID-19. The CDR3 bases are TGTGCCAGCAGTCGCGAGGGCCCGAACACTGAAGCTTTCTTT. Translating it yields CASSREGPNTEAFF.